This T cell receptor beta chain emerged from a study of T cells in Graves' hyperthyroidism and ophthalmopathy. General observations from the study: In validation, the model predicted ophthalmopathy. These predictions came a median approximately six months before onset. Through a model of 13 V-J features, ophthalmopathy was separated from stable hyperthyroidism.

RNA transcripts gave rise to amplified TCR beta CDR3 regions. Carried out on the TCR CDR3, a first-round RT-PCR used the HTBI primer set. TCRdb called the multiplex PCR reads again in MiXCR, with one record for every CDR3 protein. Among around 240,000 distinct CDR3 sequences, about 16% were seen once, and the ten largest hold less than 35%. This clonotype was seen repeatedly, ten times or more. Its target is not known. Sequenced sample: blood. The origin of this receptor is a woman under 30 with Graves' ophthalmopathy.

Written as DNA, the CDR3 is TGTGCCAGCAGCGAGTGGCGGGGTTCGGGCAATTACACCATGAACACTGAAGCTTTCTTT. Amino acids: CASSEWRGSGNYTMNTEAFF. This chain connects TRBV6-2 or TRBV6-3 to TRBJ1-1, with unresolved D. Trimming pared 6 bases from V and 0 bases from J, leaving 29 bases between. This CDR3 is 20 amino acids long. Germline values: CDR1 MNHEY, CDR2 SVGEGT.